Listed below are T cell receptor beta chains from one sample, sequenced in a study of T-cell reconstitution after alpha-beta-depleted transplantation in children. TCRdb fed the PCR reads into MiXCR, producing one record per CDR3 protein. The table includes hundreds of thousands of distinct CDR3 sequences, roughly 10% detected once. Specimen: PBMCs, collected before TCRalphabeta/CD19-depleted stem cell transplant. The receptor source for this set is a child under 10 years old with inherited bone marrow failure, due to receive a stem cell transplant. Both conserved end residues are part of each CDR3. D genes are given only for firm matches. The listing skips clone size in some rows; elsewhere it reads once, few, many or a size class.

abundance	v_gene	d_gene	j_gene	CDR3aa	CDR3nt
few	TRBV20-1	TRBD2	TRBJ2-7	CSAARTRGGRGYEQYF	TGCAGTGCTGCCCGAACGCGTGGCGGGAGAGGATACGAGCAGTACTTC
many	TRBV5-1	-	TRBJ2-5	CASSLGGAAGYQETQYF	TGCGCCAGCAGCTTGGGGGGAGCGGCAGGTTACCAAGAGACCCAGTACTTC
many	TRBV19	-	TRBJ1-2	CASSIILAESRYGYTF	TGTGCCAGTAGTATAATTTTGGCAGAATCGCGCTATGGCTACACCTTC
many	TRBV27	TRBD1	TRBJ1-5	CASSFSWTGADQPQHF	TGTGCCAGCAGTTTCTCCTGGACAGGGGCCGATCAGCCCCAGCATTTT
many	TRBV29-1	-	TRBJ2-5	CSVVGEGGQETQYF	TGCAGCGTGGTCGGCGAGGGTGGACAAGAGACCCAGTACTTC
few	TRBV4-2	-	TRBJ1-6	CASSPQQRWSGALHF	TGTGCCAGCAGCCCCCAACAGAGGTGGTCCGGCGCCCTCCACTTT
many	TRBV4-2	TRBD2	TRBJ2-2	CASSQEWGGRELFF	TGTGCCAGCAGCCAAGAATGGGGAGGGAGGGAGCTGTTTTTT
many	TRBV6-5	-	TRBJ1-6	CASSYSQDSSYNSPLHF	TGTGCCAGCAGTTACTCCCAAGATAGCTCCTATAATTCACCCCTCCACTTT
many	TRBV25-1	-	TRBJ1-5	CASSDRDNQPQHF	TGTGCCAGCAGTGACAGGGATAATCAGCCCCAGCATTTT
many	TRBV11-2	TRBD2	TRBJ2-7	CASSRGGGVQYF	TGTGCCAGCAGCCGGGGCGGGGGAGTGCAGTACTTC
-	TRBV12-3/TRBV12-4	-	TRBJ2-7	CASSLWGAAAYEQYF	TGTGCCAGCAGTTTATGGGGGGCGGCTGCCTACGAGCAGTACTTC
-	TRBV4-1	TRBD1	TRBJ1-2	CASSHPGTGLYGYTF	TGCGCCAGCAGCCACCCCGGGACAGGGCTCTATGGCTACACCTTC
many	TRBV7-9	-	TRBJ2-2	CASSLTVLTGELFF	TGTGCCAGCAGCTTAACCGTCCTCACCGGGGAGCTGTTTTTT
many	TRBV7-2	-	TRBJ2-3	CASMGDPSTDTQYF	TGTGCCAGCATGGGTGACCCTAGCACAGATACGCAGTATTTT
many	TRBV6-5	-	TRBJ2-7	CASIRSEQYF	TGTGCCAGCATTAGGAGCGAGCAGTACTTC
many	TRBV29-1	-	TRBJ1-1	CSVGRVNTEAFF	TGCAGCGTTGGTCGCGTGAACACTGAAGCTTTCTTT
few	TRBV28	TRBD1	TRBJ1-2	CASSIRTGGLYGYTF	TGTGCCAGCAGTATCCGGACAGGGGGCCTCTATGGCTACACCTTC
many	TRBV4-2	TRBD2	TRBJ2-1	CASSQDGGRDNEQFF	TGTGCCAGCAGCCAAGATGGGGGGAGGGACAATGAGCAGTTCTTC
many	TRBV6-2/TRBV6-3	TRBD1	TRBJ2-7	CASDPGTVNEQYF	TGTGCCAGTGACCCCGGGACAGTCAACGAGCAGTACTTC
-	TRBV20-1	-	TRBJ2-7	CSATGTGSYEQYF	TGCAGTGCTACCGGGACGGGATCCTACGAGCAGTACTTC
many	TRBV7-2	TRBD2	TRBJ2-1	CASNGGGTSGRGSYNEQFF	TGTGCCAGCAATGGGGGTGGGACTAGCGGGAGGGGGTCCTACAATGAGCAGTTCTTC
many	TRBV29-1	-	TRBJ2-7	CSVTGPGGGTGEQYF	TGCAGCGTCACCGGGCCAGGTGGGGGAACGGGGGAGCAGTACTTC
many	TRBV11-2	-	TRBJ2-1	CASSAPPAGPGDEQFF	TGTGCCAGCAGCGCCCCACCTGCAGGGCCTGGGGATGAGCAGTTCTTC
many	TRBV20-1	-	TRBJ2-1	CSATPLIRSGEQFF	TGCAGTGCTACCCCCCTTATCCGGTCAGGTGAGCAGTTCTTC
-	TRBV5-6	-	TRBJ2-7	CASSDGVPHPEQYF	TGTGCCAGCAGCGACGGAGTACCCCACCCCGAGCAGTACTTC
few	TRBV6-1	-	TRBJ1-3	CASSPREPGNTIYF	TGTGCCAGCAGTCCCCGGGAGCCCGGAAACACCATATATTTT
few	TRBV27	TRBD2	TRBJ2-5	CASGSGTSVQETQYF	TGTGCCAGCGGGTCCGGGACTAGTGTCCAAGAGACCCAGTACTTC
-	TRBV3-1	TRBD2	TRBJ2-3	CASSQGTSGFYPQYF	TGTGCCAGCAGCCAGGGGACTAGCGGATTCTACCCGCAGTATTTT
many	TRBV28	TRBD2	TRBJ2-3	CASSFLLAGSTDTQYF	TGTGCCAGCAGTTTCCTACTAGCGGGAAGCACAGATACGCAGTATTTT
many	TRBV10-3	TRBD2	TRBJ2-5	CAISDGGRASETQYF	TGTGCCATCAGTGACGGCGGGAGGGCCTCAGAGACCCAGTACTTC
-	TRBV4-3	TRBD1	TRBJ2-1	CASSQSGTGANEQFF	TGCGCCAGCAGCCAAAGCGGGACAGGGGCCAATGAGCAGTTCTTC
many	TRBV12-3/TRBV12-4	TRBD1	TRBJ2-1	CASSTTGYDEQFF	TGTGCCAGCAGCACGACAGGGTACGATGAGCAGTTCTTC
many	TRBV28	TRBD2	TRBJ2-1	CASSLIIARLAGVFNEQFF	TGTGCCAGCAGTTTAATAATAGCCCGACTAGCGGGAGTTTTTAATGAGCAGTTCTTC
many	TRBV12-3/TRBV12-4	TRBD2	TRBJ2-6	CASSFRTGGASGANVLTF	TGTGCCAGCAGTTTCCGTACGGGAGGAGCCTCTGGGGCCAACGTCCTGACTTTC
many	TRBV6-1	TRBD1	TRBJ2-7	CASGGQSYYEQYF	TGTGCCAGCGGGGGACAGAGCTACTACGAGCAGTACTTC
many	TRBV12-3/TRBV12-4	TRBD2	TRBJ2-2	CASSVAGGAGELFF	TGTGCCAGCAGCGTAGCGGGAGGGGCCGGGGAGCTGTTTTTT
-	TRBV29-1	-	TRBJ1-1	CSVMNPRGVRTEAFF	TGCAGCGTGATGAACCCCCGGGGGGTACGGACTGAAGCTTTCTTT
many	TRBV11-2	-	TRBJ2-1	CASSLVGDFLPEHEQFF	TGTGCCAGCAGCTTAGTGGGAGACTTTTTGCCCGAACATGAGCAGTTCTTC
many	TRBV7-9	-	TRBJ2-7	CASSLPNRSSRRYEQYF	TGTGCCAGCAGCTTACCGAACAGGTCAAGCCGGCGGTACGAGCAGTACTTC
many	TRBV7-8	TRBD2	TRBJ2-1	CASSPSPWTSGYQGGNEQFF	TGTGCCAGCAGCCCCTCACCCTGGACTAGCGGTTATCAGGGTGGGAATGAGCAGTTCTTC
many	TRBV6-5	TRBD1	TRBJ1-2	CASSFSPGGEGYTF	TGTGCCAGCAGTTTTTCCCCAGGGGGCGAGGGCTACACCTTC
many	TRBV10-3	TRBD1	TRBJ1-3	CAITEQGAAGNTIYF	TGTGCCATCACCGAACAGGGGGCCGCTGGAAACACCATATATTTT
once	TRBV6-5	-	TRBJ2-7	CASSSRLVSYEQYF	TGTGCCAGCAGTTCCCGACTAGTCTCGTACGAGCAGTACTTC
few	TRBV7-2	-	TRBJ2-5	CASSETGVGLQETQYF	TGTGCCAGCAGCGAGACGGGAGTGGGGCTGCAAGAGACCCAGTACTTC
many	TRBV10-3	-	TRBJ2-7	CAPWPVLSEQYF	TGTGCCCCTTGGCCAGTACTCTCCGAGCAGTACTTC
few	TRBV4-3	TRBD2	TRBJ2-3	CASSPTSGSPDTQYF	TGCGCCAGCAGCCCGACTAGCGGGAGTCCAGATACGCAGTATTTT